Listed here is a single T cell receptor (beta chain). The antigen remains unidentified. Arm-PCR of CDR3 regions and iRepertoire HTBI primers were used to build TCR beta libraries. MiXCR was run by TCRdb on the multiplex PCR reads, yielding one entry per CDR3 protein. The sample lists approximately 390,000 distinct CDR3 sequences, roughly 15% occurring once. The sample is drawn from a study of regulatory T cells in long-lasting Graves disease. The wider study: Recently diagnosed Graves' patients had received antithyroid drugs for under 3 months. Study-level points and caveats: Segments TRBV28, TRBJ1-2 and TRBJ2-5 showed preferential usage in persistent disease.

Sample time point: newly diagnosed GD, antithyroid drugs for less than 3 months. PBMCs were the source of the RNA used for TCR sequencing. The germline CDR1 and CDR2 sequences are SQVTM and ANQGSEA. This CDR3 is built from 13 residues. Trimming took 6 bases from V and 7 from J; bases not matched to a gene: 8. The sample was also reused in another study, on T cells in Graves' hyperthyroidism and ophthalmopathy.

The sample was peripheral blood mononuclear cells (PBMCs), taken at new diagnosis, from a patient treated with antithyroid drugs. This sequence was found in a young woman with Graves disease. V gene TRBV29-1 combines with J gene TRBJ2-1, with 8 bases fitting TRBD2. The CDR3 here is CSVAPREGNEQFF. As DNA, the CDR3 is TGCAGCGTCGCCCCCCGGGAGGGGAATGAGCAGTTCTTC.